The 10 T cell receptor beta chains presented below share a single source sample, sequenced in a study of T-cell reconstitution after alpha-beta-depleted transplantation in children. Preparation of the TCRbeta library was carried out with unique molecular identifiers. Each CDR3 protein gets one entry after TCRdb re-called the PCR reads with MiXCR. The sample contains about 110,000 distinct CDR3 sequences, approximately 6% of which appear only once. The material was PBMCs, mostly from graft donor cells, obtained 360 days after TCRalphabeta/CD19-depleted stem cell transplant. The receptor set was obtained from a male patient aged 2 to 9 who had a stem cell transplant for acute lymphoblastic leukemia, so the T cells may come from the graft donor.

The chain is built from TRBV6-5 and TRBJ1-2; D is possibly TRBD1 (5 bases). Trimming cost V 5 bases and J 8 bases, with 15 bases left between them. The CDR3 loop spans 13 amino acids. Per germline, CDR1 MNHEY and CDR2 SVGAGI. The CDR3, as DNA: TGTGCCAGCAGTCCACTGGGGGAACTCGGCTACACCTTC. Translating it yields CASSPLGELGYTF.

This clonotype was picked up a small number of times. The chain is built from TRBV6-2 or TRBV6-3 and TRBJ2-3; D call uncertain. The germline gives CDR1 MNHEY, CDR2 SVGEGT. Deletions cut 3 bases from V and 2 bases from J, with 9 bases between. The CDR3 length is 14 residues. The CDR3 coding sequence is TGTGCCAGCAGTTATACGGCCTACACAGATACGCAGTATTTT. Translated, it gives CASSYTAYTDTQYF.

This clonotype was detected ten times or more. The chain has TRBV2 and TRBJ2-7, with no clear D. Germline V lookup: CDR1 SNHLY, CDR2 FYNNEI. The CDR3 is 12 residues long. The V end lost 8 bases, the J end lost 3 bases, and 11 bases lay between the germline ends. The CDR3 region has the DNA TGTGCCAGCGTGGGCCGACTCTACGAGCAGTACTTC. Residues: CASVGRLYEQYF.

The V and J genes are TRBV27 and TRBJ2-1; no reliable D call. V was pared by 6 bases and J by 8 bases, with 11 bases between. The CDR3 has 12 residues. The germline V gene has CDR1 MNHEY and CDR2 SMNVEV (reference sequence). CDR3 coding DNA: TGTGCCAGCAGGACCTCGAAGGATGAGCAGTTCTTC. This codes for CASRTSKDEQFF.

This chain connects TRBV7-6 to TRBJ2-3, with 7 bases aligning to TRBD1. V lost 5 bases, J lost 6 bases, and 14 bases stayed unmatched. This CDR3 is 16 amino acids long. Per the germline V gene, CDR1 is SGHVS and CDR2 is FNYEAQ. The CDR3 DNA follows: TGTGCCAGCAGCCCCAACACCGACAGGGAAGGTGATACGCAGTATTTT. Residues: CASSPNTDREGDTQYF. Complete variable domain (other parts from reference TRBV7-6 and TRBJ2-3): GAGVSQSPRYKVTKRGQDVALRCDPISGHVSLYWYRQALGQGPEFLTYFNYEAQQDKSGLPNDRFSAERPEGSISTLTIQRTEQRDSAMYRCASSPNTDREGDTQYFGPGTRLTVL.

Worth noting for this clonotype: A clone one base away is much larger, so this may be a read error. The chain is built from TRBV14 and TRBJ2-2, with D perhaps matching TRBD1 (6 bases). CDR1 and CDR2 (germline): SGHDN, FVKESK. CDR3 length: 15 residues. The CDR3 spells CANSPGDIFTGELFF. The CDR3 coding sequence is TGTGCCAACAGCCCAGGGGACATTTTTACCGGGGAGCTGTTTTTT.

This clonotype was counted ten times or more. This rearrangement joins TRBV10-3 to TRBJ1-3, with 8 bases lining up with TRBD1. The J segment lost 2 bases and the V segment lost 7 bases, leaving 10 bases of the junction unmatched. Germline lookup yields CDR1 ENHRY and CDR2 SYGVKD. CDR3 length equals 16 residues. In DNA, the CDR3 is TGTGCCATCACTGTACGGGACAGGCCGGCTGGAAACACCATATATTTT. This gives the protein CAITVRDRPAGNTIYF.

Ten or more counts support this clonotype. V usage is TRBV7-9 and J usage is TRBJ1-4; 8 positions agree with TRBD1. This CDR3 is built from 16 residues. Germline-derived CDR1 and CDR2 are SEHNR and FQNEAQ (reference sequence). The V and J ends lost 4 bases and 4 bases, in that order; junction bases with no gene match: 8. The CDR3 region has the DNA TGTGCCAGCAGCTATTACAGGGGGAGAAGTAATGAAAAACTGTTTTTT. Translated: CASSYYRGRSNEKLFF. Full variable domain (remainder filled in from reference TRBV7-9 and TRBJ1-4): DTGVSQNPRHKITKRGQNVTFRCDPISEHNRLYWYRQTLGQGPEFLTYFQNEAQLEKSRLLSDRFSAERPKGSFSTLEIQRTEQGDSAMYLCASSYYRGRSNEKLFFGSGTQLSVL.

This clonotype has a single count. Given a much more abundant clone one base away, this may be a read error. The genes are TRBV9 and TRBJ2-7; D may match TRBD1 or TRBD2 (5 bases each). The CDR3 consists of 14 residues. Germline V gene sequence: CDR1 SGDLS, CDR2 YYNGEE. CDR3: CASSPATGPYEEYF. The CDR3 nucleotides read TGTGCCAGCAGCCCCGCTACGGGACCCTACGAGGAGTACTTC. Together with reference TRBV9 and TRBJ2-7, the CDR3 gives the full variable domain: DSGVTQTPKHLITATGQRVTLRCSPRSGDLSVYWYQQSLDQGLQFLIQYYNGEERAKGNILERFSAQQFPDLHSELNLSSLELGDSALYFCASSPATGPYEEYFGPGTRLTVT.

Ten or more counts support this clonotype. The chain employs TRBV6-2 or TRBV6-3 and TRBJ2-2; TRBD1 matches at 9 bases. The trim removed 7 bases at V and 4 bases at J, leaving 10 bases unmatched. Germline CDR1 MNHEY, CDR2 SVGEGT. CDR3 length equals 16 residues. CDR3 in DNA: TGTGCCAGCACCCCCACAGGGACAGGGATCACCGGGGAGCTGTTTTTT. Amino acids: CASTPTGTGITGELFF.